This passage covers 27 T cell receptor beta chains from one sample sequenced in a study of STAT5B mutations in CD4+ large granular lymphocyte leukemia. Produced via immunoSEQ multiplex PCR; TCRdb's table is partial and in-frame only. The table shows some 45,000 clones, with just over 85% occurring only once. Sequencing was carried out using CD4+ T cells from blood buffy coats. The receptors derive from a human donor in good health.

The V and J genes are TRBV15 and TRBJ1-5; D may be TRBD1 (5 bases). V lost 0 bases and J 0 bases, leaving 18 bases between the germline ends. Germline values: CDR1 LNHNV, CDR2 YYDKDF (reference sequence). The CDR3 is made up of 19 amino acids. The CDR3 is CATSRDRGNRALSNQPQHF. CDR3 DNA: TGTGCCACCAGCAGAGATCGGGGGAACAGAGCTCTTAGCAATCAGCCCCAGCATTTT.

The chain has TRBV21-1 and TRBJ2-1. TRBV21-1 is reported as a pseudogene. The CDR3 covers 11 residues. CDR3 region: CASSRDPEQFF. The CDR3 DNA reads TGTGCCAGCAGCCGGGACCCTGAGCAGTTCTTC.

The CDR3: CAWSISVSGANVLTF. DNA of the CDR3: TGTGCCTGGAGTATCTCGGTCTCTGGGGCCAACGTCCTGACTTTC. The V call is TRBV30, the J call TRBJ2-6; the D is unclear. The germline V and J ends were trimmed by 2 bases and 0 bases, with 8 bases remaining between them. The CDR3 loop spans 15 amino acids. CDR1 and CDR2 (germline): GTSNPN, SVGIG (reference sequence). The entire variable domain, with the rest obtained from reference TRBV30 and TRBJ2-6, is as follows: SQTIHQWPATLVQPVGSPLSLECTVEGTSNPNLYWYRQAAGRGLQLLFYSVGIGQISSEVPQNLSASRPQDRQFILSSKKLLLSDSGFYLCAWSISVSGANVLTFGAGSRLTVL.

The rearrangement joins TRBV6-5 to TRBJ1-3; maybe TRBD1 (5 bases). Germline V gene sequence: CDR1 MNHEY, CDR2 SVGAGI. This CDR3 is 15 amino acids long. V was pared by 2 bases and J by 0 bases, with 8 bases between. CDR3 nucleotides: TGTGCCAGCAGTTACGCGGACACCTCTGGAAACACCATATATTTT. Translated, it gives CASSYADTSGNTIYF.

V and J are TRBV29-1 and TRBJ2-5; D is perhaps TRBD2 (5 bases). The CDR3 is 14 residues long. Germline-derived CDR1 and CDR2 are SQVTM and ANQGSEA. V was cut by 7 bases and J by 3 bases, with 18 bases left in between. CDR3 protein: CSANPGVGEETQYF. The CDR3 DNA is TGCAGCGCTAACCCCGGGGTGGGAGAAGAGACCCAGTACTTC. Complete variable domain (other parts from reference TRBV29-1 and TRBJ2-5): SAVISQKPSRDICQRGTSLTIQCQVDSQVTMMFWYRQQPGQSLTLIATANQGSEATYESGFVIDKFPISRPNLTFSTLTVSNMSPEDSSIYLCSANPGVGEETQYFGPGTRLLVL.

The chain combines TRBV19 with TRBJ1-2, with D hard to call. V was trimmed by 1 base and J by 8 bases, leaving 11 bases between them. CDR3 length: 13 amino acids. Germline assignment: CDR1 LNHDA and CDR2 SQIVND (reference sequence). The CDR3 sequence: CASSIGPEGGYTF. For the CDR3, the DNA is TGTGCCAGTAGTATAGGGCCGGAAGGAGGCTACACCTTC.

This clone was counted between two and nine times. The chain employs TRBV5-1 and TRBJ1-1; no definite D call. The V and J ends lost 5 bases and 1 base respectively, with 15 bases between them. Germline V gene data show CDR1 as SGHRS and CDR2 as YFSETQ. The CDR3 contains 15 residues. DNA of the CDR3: TGCGCCAGCAGTTTGATCGACGGAAGGAACACTGAAGCTTTCTTT. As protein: CASSLIDGRNTEAFF.

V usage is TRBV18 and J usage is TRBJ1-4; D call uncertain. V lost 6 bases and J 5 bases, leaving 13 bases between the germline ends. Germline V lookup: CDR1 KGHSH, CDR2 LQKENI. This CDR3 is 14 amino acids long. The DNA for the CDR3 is TGTGCCAGCTCCCCGCCTGGCTCAAATGAAAAACTGTTTTTT. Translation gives CASSPPGSNEKLFF. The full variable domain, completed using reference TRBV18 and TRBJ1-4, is NAGVMQNPRHLVRRRGQEARLRCSPMKGHSHVYWYRQLPEEGLKFMVYLQKENIIDESGMPKERFSAEFPKEGPSILRIQQVVRGDSAAYFCASSPPGSNEKLFFGSGTQLSVL.

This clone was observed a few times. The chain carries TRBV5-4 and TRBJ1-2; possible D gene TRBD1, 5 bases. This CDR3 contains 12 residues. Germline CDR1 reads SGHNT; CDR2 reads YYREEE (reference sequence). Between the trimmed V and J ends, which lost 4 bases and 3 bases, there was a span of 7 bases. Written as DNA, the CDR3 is TGTGCCAGCAGCGCGGGGGACTATGGCTACACCTTC. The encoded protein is CASSAGDYGYTF.

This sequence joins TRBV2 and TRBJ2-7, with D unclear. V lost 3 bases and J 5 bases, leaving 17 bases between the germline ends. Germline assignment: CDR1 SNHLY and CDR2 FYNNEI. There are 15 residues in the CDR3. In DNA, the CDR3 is TGTGCCAGCAGTGAGGCGACAACCCAGAGAAACGAGCAGTACTTC. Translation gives CASSEATTQRNEQYF.

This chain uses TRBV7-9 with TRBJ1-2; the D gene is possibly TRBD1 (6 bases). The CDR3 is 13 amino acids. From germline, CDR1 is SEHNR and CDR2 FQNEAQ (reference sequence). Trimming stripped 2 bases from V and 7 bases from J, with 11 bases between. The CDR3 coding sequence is TGTGCCAGCAGCTTATGGGGGGCAGGTGGCTACACCTTC. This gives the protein CASSLWGAGGYTF.

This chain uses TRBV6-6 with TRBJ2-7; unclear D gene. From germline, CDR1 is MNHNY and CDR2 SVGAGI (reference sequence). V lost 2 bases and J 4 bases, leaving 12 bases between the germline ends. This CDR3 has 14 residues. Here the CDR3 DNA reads TGTGCCAGCAGTTACCTTGACACACAATACGAGCAGTACTTC. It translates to CASSYLDTQYEQYF.

CDR3: CASSRLGGISTGELFF. CDR3 DNA: TGTGCCAGCAGTCGACTAGGAGGGATAAGCACCGGGGAGCTGTTTTTT. The V call is TRBV6-6, the J call TRBJ2-2; weak D call: TRBD2 (6 bases). The germline V and J ends were trimmed by 5 bases and 4 bases, with 17 bases remaining between them. The CDR3 covers 16 residues. Germline V gene data show CDR1 as MNHNY and CDR2 as SVGAGI (reference sequence).

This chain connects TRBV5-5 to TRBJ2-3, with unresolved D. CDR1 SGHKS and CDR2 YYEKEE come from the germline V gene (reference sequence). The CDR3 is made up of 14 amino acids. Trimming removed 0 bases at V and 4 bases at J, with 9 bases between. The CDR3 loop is CASSLEGVPDTQYF. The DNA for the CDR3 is TGTGCCAGCAGCTTGGAAGGAGTCCCAGATACGCAGTATTTT.

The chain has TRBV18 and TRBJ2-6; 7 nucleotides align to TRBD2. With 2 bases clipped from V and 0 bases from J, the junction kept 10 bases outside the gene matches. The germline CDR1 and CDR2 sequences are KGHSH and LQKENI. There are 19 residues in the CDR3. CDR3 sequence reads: CASSPTAGGSGSGANVLTF. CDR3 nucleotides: TGTGCCAGCTCACCAACCGCCGGCGGGAGTGGCTCTGGGGCCAACGTCCTGACTTTC.

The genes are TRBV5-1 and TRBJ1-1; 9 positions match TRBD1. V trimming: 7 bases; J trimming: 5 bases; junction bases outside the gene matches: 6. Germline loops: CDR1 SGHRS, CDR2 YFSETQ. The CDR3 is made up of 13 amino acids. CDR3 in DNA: TGCGCCAGCGTCATGGGGACAGGGACTGAAGCTTTCTTT. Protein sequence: CASVMGTGTEAFF.

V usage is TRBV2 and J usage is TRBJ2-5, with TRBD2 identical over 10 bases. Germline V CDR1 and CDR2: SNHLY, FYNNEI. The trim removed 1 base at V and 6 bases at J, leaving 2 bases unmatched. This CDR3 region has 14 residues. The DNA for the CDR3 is TGTGCCAGCAGTGAAGTACTAGCGGGGAAGACCCAGTACTTC. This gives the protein CASSEVLAGKTQYF.

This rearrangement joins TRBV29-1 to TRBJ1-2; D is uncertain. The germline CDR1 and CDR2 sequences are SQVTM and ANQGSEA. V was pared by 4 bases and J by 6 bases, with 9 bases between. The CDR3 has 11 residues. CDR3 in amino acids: CSVGGQDGYTF. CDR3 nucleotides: TGCAGCGTTGGAGGGCAGGATGGCTACACCTTC.

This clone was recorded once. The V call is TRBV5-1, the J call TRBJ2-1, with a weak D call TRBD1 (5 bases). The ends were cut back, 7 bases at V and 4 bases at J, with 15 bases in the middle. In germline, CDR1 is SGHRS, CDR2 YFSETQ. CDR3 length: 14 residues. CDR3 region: CASSQGRQYNEQFF. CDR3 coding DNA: TGCGCCAGCTCCCAGGGAAGGCAGTACAATGAGCAGTTCTTC.

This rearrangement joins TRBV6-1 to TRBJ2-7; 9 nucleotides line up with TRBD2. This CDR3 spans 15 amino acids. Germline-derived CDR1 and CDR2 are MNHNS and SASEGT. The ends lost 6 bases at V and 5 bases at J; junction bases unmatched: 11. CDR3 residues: CASRGGSGGRDEQYF. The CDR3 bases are TGTGCCAGCAGAGGGGGTAGCGGGGGCCGGGACGAGCAGTACTTC.

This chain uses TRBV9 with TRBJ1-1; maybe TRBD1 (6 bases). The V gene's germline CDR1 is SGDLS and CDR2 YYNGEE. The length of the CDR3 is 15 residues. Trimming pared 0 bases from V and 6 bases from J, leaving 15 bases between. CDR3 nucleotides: TGTGCCAGCAGCGTAGTTCCATCCGCAGGGGCTGAAGCTTTCTTT. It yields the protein CASSVVPSAGAEAFF. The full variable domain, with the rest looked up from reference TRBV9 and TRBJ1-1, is DSGVTQTPKHLITATGQRVTLRCSPRSGDLSVYWYQQSLDQGLQFLIQYYNGEERAKGNILERFSAQQFPDLHSELNLSSLELGDSALYFCASSVVPSAGAEAFFGQGTRLTVV.

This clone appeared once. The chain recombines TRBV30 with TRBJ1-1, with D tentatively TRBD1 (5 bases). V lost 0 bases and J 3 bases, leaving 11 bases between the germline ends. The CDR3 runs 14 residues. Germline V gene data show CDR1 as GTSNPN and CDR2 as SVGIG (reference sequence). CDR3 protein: CAWSVAGTDTEAFF. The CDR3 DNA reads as TGTGCCTGGAGTGTAGCAGGGACCGACACTGAAGCTTTCTTT.

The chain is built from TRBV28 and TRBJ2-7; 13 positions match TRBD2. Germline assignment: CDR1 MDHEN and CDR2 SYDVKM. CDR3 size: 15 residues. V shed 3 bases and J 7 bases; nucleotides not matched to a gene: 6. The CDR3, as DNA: TGTGCCAGCAGTTTTGGGACTAGCGGGATGGGAGAGCAGTACTTC. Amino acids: CASSFGTSGMGEQYF.

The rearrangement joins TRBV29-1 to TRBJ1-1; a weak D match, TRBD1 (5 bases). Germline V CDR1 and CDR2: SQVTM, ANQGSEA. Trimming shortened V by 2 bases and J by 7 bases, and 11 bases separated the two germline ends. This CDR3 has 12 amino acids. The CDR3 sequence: CSVERDGGEAFF. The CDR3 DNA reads TGCAGCGTTGAACGGGACGGCGGTGAAGCTTTCTTT.

The CDR3, as DNA: TGTGCCAGCCAAACGGTGTCTATGAACACTGAAGCTTTCTTT. It is translated as CASQTVSMNTEAFF. The chain combines TRBV6-1 with TRBJ1-1, with D unclear. V lost 8 bases and J 0 bases, leaving 13 bases between the germline ends. The CDR3 consists of 14 residues. Germline lookup yields CDR1 MNHNS and CDR2 SASEGT.

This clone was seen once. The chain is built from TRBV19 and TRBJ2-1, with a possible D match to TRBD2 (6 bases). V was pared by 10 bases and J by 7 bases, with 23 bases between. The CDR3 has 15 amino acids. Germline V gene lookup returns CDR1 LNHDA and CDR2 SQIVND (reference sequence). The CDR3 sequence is CATRRAGRKGNEQFF. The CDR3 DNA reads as TGTGCCACCCGTCGGGCGGGGAGGAAGGGGAATGAGCAGTTCTTC.

CDR3 residues: CASSQEASPYNEQFF. CDR3 bases: TGCGCCAGCAGCCAAGAGGCTAGCCCCTACAATGAGCAGTTCTTC. This chain connects TRBV4-3 to TRBJ2-1, with D possibly being TRBD2 (5 bases). Between the trimmed V and J ends, which lost 0 bases and 2 bases, there was a span of 8 bases. Germline V gives CDR1 LGHNA, CDR2 YSLEER. The CDR3 has 15 residues.